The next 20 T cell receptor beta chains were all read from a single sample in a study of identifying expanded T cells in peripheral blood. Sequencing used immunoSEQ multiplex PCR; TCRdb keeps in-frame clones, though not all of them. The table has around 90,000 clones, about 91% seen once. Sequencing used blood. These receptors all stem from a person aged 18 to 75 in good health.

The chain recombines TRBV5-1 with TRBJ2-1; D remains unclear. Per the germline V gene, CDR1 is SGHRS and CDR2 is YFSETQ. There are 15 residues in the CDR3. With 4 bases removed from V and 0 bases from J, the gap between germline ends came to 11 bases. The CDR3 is CASSTDGSSYNEQFF. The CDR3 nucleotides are TGCGCCAGCAGCACAGACGGAAGCTCCTACAATGAGCAGTTCTTC.

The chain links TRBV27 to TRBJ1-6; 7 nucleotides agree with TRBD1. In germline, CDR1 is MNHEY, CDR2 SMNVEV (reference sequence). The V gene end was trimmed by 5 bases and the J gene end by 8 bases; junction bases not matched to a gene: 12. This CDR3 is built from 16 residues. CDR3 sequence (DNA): TGTGCCAGCAGTCTCCAGACAGGGACTTTTGATTCACCCCTCCACTTT. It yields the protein CASSLQTGTFDSPLHF.

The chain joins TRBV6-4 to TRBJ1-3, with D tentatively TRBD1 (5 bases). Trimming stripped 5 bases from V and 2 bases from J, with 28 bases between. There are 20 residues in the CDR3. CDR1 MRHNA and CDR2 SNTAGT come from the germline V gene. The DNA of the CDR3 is TGTGCCAGCAGTTTCCGAAGGGTTCCGGGGACCAAGGGAGCTGGAAACACCATATATTTT. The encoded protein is CASSFRRVPGTKGAGNTIYF.

The CDR3 loop is CASTAPGSYEQYF. CDR3 in DNA: TGTGCCTCGACAGCCCCGGGCTCCTACGAGCAGTACTTC. The V and J genes are TRBV12-5 and TRBJ2-7, with D perhaps matching TRBD1 (5 bases). There are 13 residues in the CDR3. Germline CDR1 is LGHNT and CDR2 is FRNRAP. The full variable domain, with the rest looked up from reference TRBV12-5 and TRBJ2-7, is DARVTQTPRHKVTEMGQEVTMRCQPILGHNTVFWYRQTMMQGLELLAYFRNRAPLDDSGMPKDRFSAEMPDATLATLKIQPSEPRDSAVYFCASTAPGSYEQYFGPGTRLTVT.

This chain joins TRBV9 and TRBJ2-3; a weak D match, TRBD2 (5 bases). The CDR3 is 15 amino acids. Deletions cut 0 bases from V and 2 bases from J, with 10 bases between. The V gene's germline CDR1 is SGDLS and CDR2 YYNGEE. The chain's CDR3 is CASSVGLGLTDTQYF. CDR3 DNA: TGTGCCAGCAGCGTAGGTCTCGGACTCACAGATACGCAGTATTTT.

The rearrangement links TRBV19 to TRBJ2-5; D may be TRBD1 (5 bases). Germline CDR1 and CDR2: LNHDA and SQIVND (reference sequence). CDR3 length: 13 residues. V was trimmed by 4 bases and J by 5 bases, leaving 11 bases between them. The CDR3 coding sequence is TGTGCCAGTAGTAAACCTAGGGGTGAGACCCAGTACTTC. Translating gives CASSKPRGETQYF.

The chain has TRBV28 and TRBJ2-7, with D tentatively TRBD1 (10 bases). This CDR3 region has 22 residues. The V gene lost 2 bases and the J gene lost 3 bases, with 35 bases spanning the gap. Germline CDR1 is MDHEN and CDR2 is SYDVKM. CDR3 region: CASSLDALAGTGDSTKHYEQYF. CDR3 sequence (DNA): TGTGCCAGCAGTTTAGACGCCCTAGCGGGGACAGGGGACTCTACCAAACACTACGAGCAGTACTTC.

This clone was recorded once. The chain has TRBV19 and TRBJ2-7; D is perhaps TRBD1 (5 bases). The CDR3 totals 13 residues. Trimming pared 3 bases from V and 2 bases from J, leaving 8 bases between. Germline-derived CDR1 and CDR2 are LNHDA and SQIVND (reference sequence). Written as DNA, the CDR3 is TGTGCCAGTAGTATGGGGCTCGCCTACGAGCAGTACTTC. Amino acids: CASSMGLAYEQYF.

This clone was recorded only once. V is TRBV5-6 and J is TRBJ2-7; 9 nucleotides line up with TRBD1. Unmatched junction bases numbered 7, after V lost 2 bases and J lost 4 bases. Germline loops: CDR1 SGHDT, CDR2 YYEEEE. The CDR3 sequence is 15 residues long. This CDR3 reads CASSFTGTGSYEQYF. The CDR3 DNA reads TGTGCCAGCAGCTTTACCGGGACAGGGAGTTACGAGCAGTACTTC.

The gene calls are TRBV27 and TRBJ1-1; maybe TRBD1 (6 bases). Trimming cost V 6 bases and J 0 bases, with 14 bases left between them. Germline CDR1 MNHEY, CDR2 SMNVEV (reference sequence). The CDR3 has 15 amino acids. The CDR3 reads CASSLRGGLNTEAFF. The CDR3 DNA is TGTGCCAGCAGCCTAAGGGGGGGTCTGAACACTGAAGCTTTCTTT.

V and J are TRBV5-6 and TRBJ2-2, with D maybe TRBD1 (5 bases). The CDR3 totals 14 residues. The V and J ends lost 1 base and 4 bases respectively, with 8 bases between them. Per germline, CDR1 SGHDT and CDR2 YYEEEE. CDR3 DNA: TGTGCCAGCAGCTTGACAGGAGCCACCGGGGAGCTGTTTTTT. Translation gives CASSLTGATGELFF. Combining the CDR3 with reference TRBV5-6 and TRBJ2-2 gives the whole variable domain DAGVTQSPTHLIKTRGQQVTLRCSPKSGHDTVSWYQQALGQGPQFIFQYYEEEERQRGNFPDRFSGHQFPNYSSELNVNALLLGDSALYLCASSLTGATGELFFGEGSRLTVL.

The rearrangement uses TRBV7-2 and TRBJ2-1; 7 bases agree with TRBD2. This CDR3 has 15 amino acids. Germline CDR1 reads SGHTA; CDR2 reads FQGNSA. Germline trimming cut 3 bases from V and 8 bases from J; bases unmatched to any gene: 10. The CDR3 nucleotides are TGTGCCAGCAGCTTCACTCCGGGACTAAACTATGAGCAGTTCTTC. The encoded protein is CASSFTPGLNYEQFF.

This chain's CDR3 is CASSPNLRLDNEQFF. The CDR3 nucleotides are TGTGCCAGCAGCCCAAACCTCCGACTGGACAATGAGCAGTTCTTC. The genes are TRBV7-8 and TRBJ2-1; D unclear. From germline, CDR1 is SGHVS and CDR2 FQNEAQ. This CDR3 contains 15 residues. The V end was cut by 5 bases, the J end by 5 bases, with 16 bases between.

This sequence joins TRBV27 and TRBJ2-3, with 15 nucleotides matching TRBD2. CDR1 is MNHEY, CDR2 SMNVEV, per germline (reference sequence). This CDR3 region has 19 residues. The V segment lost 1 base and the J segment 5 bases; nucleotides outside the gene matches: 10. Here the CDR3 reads CASSLLSRTSGGVRDTQYF. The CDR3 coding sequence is TGTGCCAGCAGTTTATTGTCCCGGACTAGCGGGGGGGTAAGAGATACGCAGTATTTT.

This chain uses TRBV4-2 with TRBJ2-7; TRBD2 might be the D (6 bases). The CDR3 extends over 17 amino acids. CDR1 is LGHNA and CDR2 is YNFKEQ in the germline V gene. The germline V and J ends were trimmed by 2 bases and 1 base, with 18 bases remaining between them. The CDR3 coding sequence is TGTGCCAGCAGCCAACCCCGGTTGCTAGCGCCTTCCTACGAGCAGTACTTC. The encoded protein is CASSQPRLLAPSYEQYF.

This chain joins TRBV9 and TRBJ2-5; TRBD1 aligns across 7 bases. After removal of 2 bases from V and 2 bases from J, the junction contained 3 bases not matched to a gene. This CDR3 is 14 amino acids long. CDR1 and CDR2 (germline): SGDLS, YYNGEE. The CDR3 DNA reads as TGTGCCAGCAGCGTTAGACAGGGACAAGAGACCCAGTACTTC. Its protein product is CASSVRQGQETQYF.

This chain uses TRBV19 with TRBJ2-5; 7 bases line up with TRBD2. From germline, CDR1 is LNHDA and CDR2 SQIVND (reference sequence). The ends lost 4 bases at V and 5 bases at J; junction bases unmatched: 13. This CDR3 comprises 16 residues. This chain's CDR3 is CASSTSTYGRRETQYF. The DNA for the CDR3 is TGTGCCAGTAGTACCAGCACTTACGGGAGGAGGGAGACCCAGTACTTC.

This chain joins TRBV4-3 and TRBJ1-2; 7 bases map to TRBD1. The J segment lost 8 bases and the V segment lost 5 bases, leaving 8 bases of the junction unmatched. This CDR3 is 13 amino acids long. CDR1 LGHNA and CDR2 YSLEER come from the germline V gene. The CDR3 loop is CASSIRQGGGYTF. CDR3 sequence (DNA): TGCGCCAGCAGCATAAGACAGGGAGGGGGCTACACCTTC.

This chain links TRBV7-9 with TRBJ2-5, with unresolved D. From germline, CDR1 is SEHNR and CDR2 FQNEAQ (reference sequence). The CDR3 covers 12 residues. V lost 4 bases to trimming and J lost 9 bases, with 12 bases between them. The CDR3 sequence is CASSSGGGSQYF. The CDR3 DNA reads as TGTGCCAGCAGCTCTGGCGGTGGGTCCCAGTACTTC. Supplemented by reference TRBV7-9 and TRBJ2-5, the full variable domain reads DTGVSQNPRHKITKRGQNVTFRCDPISEHNRLYWYRQTLGQGPEFLTYFQNEAQLEKSRLLSDRFSAERPKGSFSTLEIQRTEQGDSAMYLCASSSGGGSQYFGPGTRLLVL.

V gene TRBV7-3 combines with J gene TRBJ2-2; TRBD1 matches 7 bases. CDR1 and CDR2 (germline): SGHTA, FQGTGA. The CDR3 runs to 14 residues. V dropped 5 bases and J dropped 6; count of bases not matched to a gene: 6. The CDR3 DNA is TGTGCCAGCAGCCGGGACAGCTCGGCCGGGGAGCTGTTTTTT. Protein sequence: CASSRDSSAGELFF.